This is a list of T cell receptor beta chains from one sample in a study of response to subunit inactivated influenza vaccine. TCRdb processed the RT-PCR reads anew with MiXCR; each CDR3 protein has one entry. This table holds around 480,000 distinct CDR3 sequences, approximately 15% found once. The sequencing here drew on CD4+ T cells sorted from PBMCs, taken 23 to 25 months after vaccination. These receptors were collected from a man aged 45-69 years who received an inactivated influenza vaccine. The CDR3 runs from the conserved cysteine through the conserved F or W. Each record gives: V gene, CDR3 length, J gene, D gene, clone size, CDR3 DNA, CDR3 protein. The D gene is left open where the match is weak. Expanded clones are given a class, and other clones once, few, many or no size at all.

v_gene: TRBV7-2; len: 17; j_gene: TRBJ2-2; d_gene: TRBD2; abundance: NA; CDR3nt: TGTGCCAGCAGCTTAGCAGGGCCGGCGGGAGTATCCGGGGAGCTGTTTTTT; CDR3aa: CASSLAGPAGVSGELFF
v_gene: TRBV4-1; len: 15; j_gene: TRBJ1-2; d_gene: NA; abundance: NA; CDR3nt: TGCGCCAGCAGCCAAGTCCCGCCGTCTAACTATGGCTACACCTTC; CDR3aa: CASSQVPPSNYGYTF
v_gene: TRBV29-1; len: 12; j_gene: TRBJ2-5; d_gene: NA; abundance: few; CDR3nt: TGCAGCGTGGGACCGGCCGTCGAGACCCAGTACTTC; CDR3aa: CSVGPAVETQYF
v_gene: TRBV29-1; len: 12; j_gene: TRBJ2-7; d_gene: NA; abundance: NA; CDR3nt: TGCAGCGTTGCCAGGGACCCCTACGAGCAGTACTTC; CDR3aa: CSVARDPYEQYF
v_gene: TRBV14; len: 13; j_gene: TRBJ2-3; d_gene: NA; abundance: many; CDR3nt: TGTGCCAGCAGCCAGTCGGTCGGGGATACGCAGTATTTT; CDR3aa: CASSQSVGDTQYF
v_gene: TRBV11-2; len: 12; j_gene: TRBJ1-2; d_gene: NA; abundance: NA; CDR3nt: TGTGCCAGCAACTCGGTGGACTATGGCTACACCTTC; CDR3aa: CASNSVDYGYTF
v_gene: TRBV20-1; len: 15; j_gene: TRBJ2-3; d_gene: TRBD2; abundance: NA; CDR3nt: TGCAGTGCTAGAAAACCGGGACTAGCGGCCCATACGCAGTATTTT; CDR3aa: CSARKPGLAAHTQYF
v_gene: TRBV3-1; len: 16; j_gene: TRBJ2-2; d_gene: NA; abundance: NA; CDR3nt: TGTGCCAGCAGCCTGCTAAAACAGGGGAACACCGGGGAGCTGTTTTTT; CDR3aa: CASSLLKQGNTGELFF
v_gene: TRBV27; len: 13; j_gene: TRBJ1-2; d_gene: NA; abundance: NA; CDR3nt: TGTGCCAGCAGTTTATCGTCGTACTATGGCTACACCTTC; CDR3aa: CASSLSSYYGYTF
v_gene: TRBV5-1; len: 14; j_gene: TRBJ2-7; d_gene: TRBD1; abundance: NA; CDR3nt: TGCGCCAGCAGCAATTCCGGGACAGGCTACGAGCAGTACTTC; CDR3aa: CASSNSGTGYEQYF
v_gene: TRBV12-3/TRBV12-4; len: 16; j_gene: TRBJ2-1; d_gene: TRBD2; abundance: many; CDR3nt: TGTGCCAGCAATCCGGGGGGGTCTAGCTCCTACAATGAGCAGTTCTTC; CDR3aa: CASNPGGSSSYNEQFF
v_gene: TRBV12-3/TRBV12-4; len: 16; j_gene: TRBJ1-3; d_gene: TRBD1; abundance: few; CDR3nt: TGTGCCAGCAGTTTGGCCGGGGACAGCTCTGGAAACACCATATATTTT; CDR3aa: CASSLAGDSSGNTIYF
v_gene: TRBV11-1; len: 12; j_gene: TRBJ2-1; d_gene: NA; abundance: NA; CDR3nt: TGTGCCAGCAGCTTTATTGGCAATGAGCAGTTCTTC; CDR3aa: CASSFIGNEQFF
v_gene: TRBV6-1; len: 13; j_gene: TRBJ2-1; d_gene: NA; abundance: NA; CDR3nt: TGTGCCAGCAGTGAAGGCCTAAACAATGAGCAGTTCTTC; CDR3aa: CASSEGLNNEQFF
v_gene: TRBV7-9; len: 14; j_gene: TRBJ2-1; d_gene: NA; abundance: NA; CDR3nt: TGTGCCAGCGGCAGGGGTACGAACTACAATGAGCAGTTCTTC; CDR3aa: CASGRGTNYNEQFF
v_gene: TRBV7-9; len: 16; j_gene: TRBJ2-1; d_gene: NA; abundance: NA; CDR3nt: TGTGCCAGCAGCCCCCGCGGGGGCCTCATCTACAATGAGCAGTTCTTC; CDR3aa: CASSPRGGLIYNEQFF
v_gene: TRBV5-1; len: 14; j_gene: TRBJ2-2; d_gene: TRBD1; abundance: NA; CDR3nt: TGCGCCAGCAGGAGGGACAGTCGCACCGGGGAGCTGTTTTTT; CDR3aa: CASRRDSRTGELFF
v_gene: TRBV20-1; len: 15; j_gene: TRBJ1-6; d_gene: NA; abundance: many; CDR3nt: TGCAGTGCTTCAGAGGGAGCGGGGACGGGTTCACCCCTCCACTTT; CDR3aa: CSASEGAGTGSPLHF
v_gene: TRBV2; len: 14; j_gene: TRBJ2-5; d_gene: NA; abundance: NA; CDR3nt: TGTGCCAGCAGTACCGACAGAGCGTCCGAGACCCAGTACTTC; CDR3aa: CASSTDRASETQYF
v_gene: TRBV28; len: 10; j_gene: TRBJ2-7; d_gene: NA; abundance: few; CDR3nt: TGTGCCAGCAGTTCAACCGCGCAGTACTTC; CDR3aa: CASSSTAQYF
v_gene: TRBV10-3; len: 14; j_gene: TRBJ1-6; d_gene: TRBD1; abundance: few; CDR3nt: TGTGCCATCACCGACAGGGGTTTGGGTTCACCCCTCCACTTT; CDR3aa: CAITDRGLGSPLHF
v_gene: TRBV2; len: 17; j_gene: TRBJ2-4; d_gene: NA; abundance: NA; CDR3nt: TGTGCCACCAGCAGAACCGACAGGGAGGGAGCCAAAAACATTCAGTACTTC; CDR3aa: CATSRTDREGAKNIQYF
v_gene: TRBV19; len: 13; j_gene: TRBJ1-2; d_gene: NA; abundance: few; CDR3nt: TGTGCCAGTAGTATACTGACTAACTATGGCTACACCTTC; CDR3aa: CASSILTNYGYTF
v_gene: TRBV20-1; len: 12; j_gene: TRBJ1-1; d_gene: NA; abundance: NA; CDR3nt: TGCACCCAGCAGGTCCCGTTTACTGAAGCTTTCTTT; CDR3aa: CTQQVPFTEAFF
v_gene: TRBV7-2; len: 13; j_gene: TRBJ1-2; d_gene: NA; abundance: NA; CDR3nt: TGTGCCAGCAGCTTTACGGCAAACTATGGCTACACCTTC; CDR3aa: CASSFTANYGYTF
v_gene: TRBV29-1; len: 13; j_gene: TRBJ2-5; d_gene: NA; abundance: once; CDR3nt: TGCAGCGTTACTACAGGGTATGAGGAGACCCAGTACTTC; CDR3aa: CSVTTGYEETQYF
v_gene: TRBV5-6; len: 14; j_gene: TRBJ2-5; d_gene: NA; abundance: few; CDR3nt: TGTGCCAGCACCCGATTTCCAGGACAAGAGACCCAGTACTTC; CDR3aa: CASTRFPGQETQYF
v_gene: TRBV24-1; len: 13; j_gene: TRBJ2-2; d_gene: TRBD1; abundance: few; CDR3nt: TGTGCCACCAGTCCGAGGGGGCCCGGGGAGCTGTTTTTT; CDR3aa: CATSPRGPGELFF
v_gene: TRBV12-3/TRBV12-4; len: 12; j_gene: TRBJ2-1; d_gene: NA; abundance: many; CDR3nt: TGTGCCAGCAGTCGCGCAGGCAATGAGCAGTTCTTC; CDR3aa: CASSRAGNEQFF
v_gene: TRBV7-9; len: 13; j_gene: TRBJ2-7; d_gene: TRBD1; abundance: NA; CDR3nt: TGTGCCAGCAGCTACAGGGGTATCTACGAGCAGTACTTC; CDR3aa: CASSYRGIYEQYF
v_gene: TRBV4-3; len: 16; j_gene: TRBJ2-1; d_gene: TRBD1; abundance: few; CDR3nt: TGCGCCAGCAGCCAAGCGAGCCAGGGGGTTGATTCTGAGCAGTTCTTC; CDR3aa: CASSQASQGVDSEQFF
v_gene: TRBV6-1; len: 14; j_gene: TRBJ2-2; d_gene: NA; abundance: NA; CDR3nt: TGTGCCAGCAGTCGGGACACTAACACCGGGGAGCTGTTTTTT; CDR3aa: CASSRDTNTGELFF
v_gene: TRBV6-5; len: 17; j_gene: TRBJ2-3; d_gene: TRBD2; abundance: NA; CDR3nt: TGTGCCAGCAGTTATGGGAGGCGGGGGGGCGTCGCAGATACGCAGTATTTT; CDR3aa: CASSYGRRGGVADTQYF
v_gene: TRBV7-9; len: 13; j_gene: TRBJ2-1; d_gene: NA; abundance: many; CDR3nt: TGTGCCAGCAGCTTTAGTATGCACAATGAGCAGTTCTTC; CDR3aa: CASSFSMHNEQFF
v_gene: TRBV5-1; len: 15; j_gene: TRBJ1-2; d_gene: TRBD1; abundance: many; CDR3nt: TGCGCCAGCAGCTGGACGCAGGGGGCTAACTATGGCTACACCTTC; CDR3aa: CASSWTQGANYGYTF
v_gene: TRBV25-1; len: 12; j_gene: TRBJ1-1; d_gene: TRBD1; abundance: NA; CDR3nt: TGTGCCAGCCAGAAAAGGGACAGTGAAGCTTTCTTT; CDR3aa: CASQKRDSEAFF
v_gene: TRBV25-1; len: 13; j_gene: TRBJ2-3; d_gene: NA; abundance: NA; CDR3nt: TGTGCCAGCAGTGACCTATCCACAGATACGCAGTATTTT; CDR3aa: CASSDLSTDTQYF
v_gene: TRBV9; len: 16; j_gene: TRBJ2-3; d_gene: TRBD1; abundance: many; CDR3nt: TGTGCCAGCAGCGTAGGGACAGGGGTTTCCACAGATACGCAGTATTTT; CDR3aa: CASSVGTGVSTDTQYF
v_gene: TRBV7-2; len: 14; j_gene: TRBJ1-2; d_gene: TRBD1; abundance: NA; CDR3nt: TGTGCCTCCCGTCCCGGGACAGGGACCTATGGCTACACCTTC; CDR3aa: CASRPGTGTYGYTF
v_gene: TRBV7-2; len: 14; j_gene: TRBJ1-4; d_gene: TRBD1; abundance: few; CDR3nt: TGTGCCAGCAGTAACAGGGGAACTAATGAAAAACTGTTTTTT; CDR3aa: CASSNRGTNEKLFF
v_gene: TRBV19; len: 15; j_gene: TRBJ2-2; d_gene: TRBD1; abundance: NA; CDR3nt: TGTGCCTCATTCCGGGGACAGGGTAACACCGGGGAGCTGTTTTTT; CDR3aa: CASFRGQGNTGELFF
v_gene: TRBV20-1; len: 14; j_gene: TRBJ2-7; d_gene: NA; abundance: many; CDR3nt: TGCAGTGCTAGAAGTATCCGGGACATCTACGAGCAGTACTTC; CDR3aa: CSARSIRDIYEQYF